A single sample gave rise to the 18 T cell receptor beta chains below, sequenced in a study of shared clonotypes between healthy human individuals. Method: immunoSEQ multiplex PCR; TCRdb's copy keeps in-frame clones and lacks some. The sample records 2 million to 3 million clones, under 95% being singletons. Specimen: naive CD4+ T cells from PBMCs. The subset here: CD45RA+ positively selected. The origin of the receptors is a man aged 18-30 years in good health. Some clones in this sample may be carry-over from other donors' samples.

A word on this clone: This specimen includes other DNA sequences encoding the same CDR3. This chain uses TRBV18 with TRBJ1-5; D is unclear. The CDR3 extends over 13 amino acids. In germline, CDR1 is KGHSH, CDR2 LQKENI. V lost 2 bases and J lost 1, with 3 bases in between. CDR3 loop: CASSPFSNQPQHF. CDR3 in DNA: TGTGCCAGCTCACCATTCAGCAATCAGCCCCAGCATTTT.

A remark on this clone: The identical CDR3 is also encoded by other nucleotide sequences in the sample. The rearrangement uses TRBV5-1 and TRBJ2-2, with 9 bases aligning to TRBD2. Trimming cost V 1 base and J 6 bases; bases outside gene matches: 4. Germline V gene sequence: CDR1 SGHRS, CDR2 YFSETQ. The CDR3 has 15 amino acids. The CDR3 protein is CASSLLAGAAGELFF. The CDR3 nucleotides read TGCGCCAGCAGCTTGTTAGCGGGAGCCGCCGGGGAGCTGTTTTTT.

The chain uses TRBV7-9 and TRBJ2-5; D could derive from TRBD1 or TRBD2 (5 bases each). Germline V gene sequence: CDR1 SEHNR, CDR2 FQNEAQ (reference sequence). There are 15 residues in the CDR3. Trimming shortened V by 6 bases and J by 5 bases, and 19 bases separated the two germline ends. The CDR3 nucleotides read TGTGCCAGCAGTCGCACCGGGACGAGAAGGGAGACCCAGTACTTC. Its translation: CASSRTGTRRETQYF.

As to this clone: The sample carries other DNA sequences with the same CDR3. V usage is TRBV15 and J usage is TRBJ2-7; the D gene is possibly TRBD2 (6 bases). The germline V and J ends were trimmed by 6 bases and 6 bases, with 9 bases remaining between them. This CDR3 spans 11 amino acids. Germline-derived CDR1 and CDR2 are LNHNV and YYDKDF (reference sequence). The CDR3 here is CATSRGSEQYF. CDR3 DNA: TGTGCCACCAGTCGGGGGTCCGAGCAGTACTTC. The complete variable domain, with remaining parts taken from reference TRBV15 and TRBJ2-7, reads DAMVIQNPRYQVTQFGKPVTLSCSQTLNHNVMYWYQQKSSQAPKLLFHYYDKDFNNEADTPDNFQSRRPNTSFCFLDIRSPGLGDTAMYLCATSRGSEQYFGPGTRLTVT.

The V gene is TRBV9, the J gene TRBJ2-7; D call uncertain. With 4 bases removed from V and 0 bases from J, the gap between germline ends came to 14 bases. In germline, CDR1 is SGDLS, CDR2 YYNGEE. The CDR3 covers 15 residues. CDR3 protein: CASSSQAVPSYEQYF. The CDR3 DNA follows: TGTGCCAGCAGCTCCCAGGCGGTACCCTCCTACGAGCAGTACTTC.

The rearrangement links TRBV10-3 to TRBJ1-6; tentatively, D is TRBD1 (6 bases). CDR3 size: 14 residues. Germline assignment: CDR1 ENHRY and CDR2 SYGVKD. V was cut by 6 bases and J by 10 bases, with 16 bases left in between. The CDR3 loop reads CAIRATGEGSPLHF. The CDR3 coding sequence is TGTGCCATCAGAGCGACAGGAGAGGGCTCACCCCTCCACTTT.

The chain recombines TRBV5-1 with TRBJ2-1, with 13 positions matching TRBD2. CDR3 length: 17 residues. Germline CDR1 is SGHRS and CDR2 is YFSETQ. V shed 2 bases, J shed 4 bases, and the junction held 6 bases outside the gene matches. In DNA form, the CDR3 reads TGCGCCAGCAGCTTATCTGGGACTAGCGGGAATTACAATGAGCAGTTCTTC. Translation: CASSLSGTSGNYNEQFF.

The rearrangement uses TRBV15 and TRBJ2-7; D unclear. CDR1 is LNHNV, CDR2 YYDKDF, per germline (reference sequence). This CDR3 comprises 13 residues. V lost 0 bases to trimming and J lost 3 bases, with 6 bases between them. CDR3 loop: CATSREYLYEQYF. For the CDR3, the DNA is TGTGCCACCAGCAGAGAGTACCTCTACGAGCAGTACTTC.

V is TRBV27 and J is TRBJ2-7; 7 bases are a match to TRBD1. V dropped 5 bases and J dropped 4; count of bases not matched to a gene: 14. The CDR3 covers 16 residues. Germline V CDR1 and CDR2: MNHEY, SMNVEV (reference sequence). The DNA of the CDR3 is TGTGCCAGCAGTGAAACACAGGGGTCGAAGAGGTACGAGCAGTACTTC. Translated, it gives CASSETQGSKRYEQYF.

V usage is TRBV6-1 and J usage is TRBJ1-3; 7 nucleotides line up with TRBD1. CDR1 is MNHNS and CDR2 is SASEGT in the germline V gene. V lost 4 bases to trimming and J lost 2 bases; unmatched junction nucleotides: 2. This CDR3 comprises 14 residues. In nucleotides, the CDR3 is TGTGCCAGCAGTGCCCAGGGGGCTGGAAACACCATATATTTT. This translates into CASSAQGAGNTIYF.

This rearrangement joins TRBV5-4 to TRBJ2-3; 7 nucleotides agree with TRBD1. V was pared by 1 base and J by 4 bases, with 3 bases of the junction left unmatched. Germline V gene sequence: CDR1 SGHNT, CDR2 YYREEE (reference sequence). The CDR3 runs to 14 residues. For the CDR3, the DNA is TGTGCCAGCAGCTTGCGGCAGGGGGCAGATACGCAGTATTTT. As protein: CASSLRQGADTQYF.

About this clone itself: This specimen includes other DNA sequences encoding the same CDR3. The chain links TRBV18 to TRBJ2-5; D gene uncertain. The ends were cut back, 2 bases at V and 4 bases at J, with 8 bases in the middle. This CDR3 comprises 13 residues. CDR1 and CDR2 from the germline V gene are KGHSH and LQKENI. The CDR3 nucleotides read TGTGCCAGCTCACCAGGGTTGGGAGAGACCCAGTACTTC. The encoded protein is CASSPGLGETQYF.

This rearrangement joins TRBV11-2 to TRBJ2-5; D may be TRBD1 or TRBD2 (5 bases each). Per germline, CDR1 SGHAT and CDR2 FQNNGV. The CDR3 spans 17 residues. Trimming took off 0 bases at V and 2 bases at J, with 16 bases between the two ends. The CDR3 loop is CASSLDHLGRTQETQYF. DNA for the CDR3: TGTGCCAGCAGCTTAGATCATTTGGGGCGGACTCAAGAGACCCAGTACTTC.

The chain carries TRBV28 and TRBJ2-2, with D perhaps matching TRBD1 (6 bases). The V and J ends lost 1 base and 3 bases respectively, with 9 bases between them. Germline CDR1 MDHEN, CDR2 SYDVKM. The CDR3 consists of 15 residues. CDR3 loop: CASSLSQGHTGELFF. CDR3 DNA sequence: TGTGCCAGCAGTTTATCACAGGGCCACACCGGGGAGCTGTTTTTT.

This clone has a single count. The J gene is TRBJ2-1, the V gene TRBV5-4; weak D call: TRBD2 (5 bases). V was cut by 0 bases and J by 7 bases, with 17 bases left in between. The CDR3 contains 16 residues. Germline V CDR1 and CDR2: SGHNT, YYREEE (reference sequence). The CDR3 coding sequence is TGTGCCAGCAGCTTGGGAATTAGCATTTCGGGGAATGAGCAGTTCTTC. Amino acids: CASSLGISISGNEQFF.

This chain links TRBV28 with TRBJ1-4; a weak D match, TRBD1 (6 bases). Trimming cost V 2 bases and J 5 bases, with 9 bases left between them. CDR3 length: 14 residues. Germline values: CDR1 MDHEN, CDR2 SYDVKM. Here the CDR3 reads CASSLAGQNEKLFF. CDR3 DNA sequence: TGTGCCAGCAGTTTAGCCGGACAGAATGAAAAACTGTTTTTT.

This CDR3 reads CASSPRLAGANVLTF. CDR3 coding DNA: TGTGCCAGCAGCCCGCGACTAGCGGGGGCCAACGTCCTGACTTTC. V gene TRBV7-2 combines with J gene TRBJ2-6; 8 bases fit TRBD2. The CDR3 consists of 15 residues. Germline CDR1 is SGHTA and CDR2 is FQGNSA. Trimming took 5 bases from V and 4 from J; bases not matched to a gene: 4.

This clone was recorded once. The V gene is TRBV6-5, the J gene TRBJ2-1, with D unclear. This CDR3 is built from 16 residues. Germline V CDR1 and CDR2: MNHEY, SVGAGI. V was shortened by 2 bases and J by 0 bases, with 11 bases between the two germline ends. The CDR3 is CASSYDLPSSYNEQFF. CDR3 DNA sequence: TGTGCCAGCAGTTACGACTTGCCGAGCTCCTACAATGAGCAGTTCTTC.